The present entry profiles one TCR beta chain with its context. The data stem from a study of neoadjuvant anti-PD-1 for oral cavity cancer. Profiling relied on immunoSEQ multiplex PCR, and the TCRdb table lists in-frame clones only, not all of them. Among around 17,000 clones listed, about 70% were seen once. This receptor was identified in a person between 35 and 79 years old with oral cavity squamous cell carcinoma. Sequencing was performed on PBMCs, taken before nivolumab (anti-PD-1) treatment.

CDR3: CASSLEGSPYNEQFF. CDR3 in DNA: TGTGCCAGCAGCTTAGAAGGGTCCCCCTACAATGAGCAGTTCTTC. The chain joins TRBV7-3 to TRBJ2-1, with D unresolved. The CDR3 is 15 residues long. Germline V gene lookup returns CDR1 SGHTA and CDR2 FQGTGA. With 2 bases removed from V and 2 bases from J, the gap between germline ends came to 10 bases.